This entry lists 32 T cell receptor beta chains sequenced from one sample in a study of Ad26.COV2.S vaccination and SARS-CoV-2 variants. Measured with immunoSEQ multiplex PCR; TCRdb has only the in-frame clones, and not every one. In the table there are about 280,000 clones, 70% to 90% of which are singletons. Treatment here: 15 to 20 received Ad26.COV2.S at low or high dose, single or two shots; about 5 received placebo; per-sample allocation not given. All samples were drawn on day 63, counting from the first vaccine or placebo injection. The material was peripheral blood, obtained in a trial of Ad26.COV2.S vaccine versus placebo. These receptors were collected from a person aged 18 to 65 who received the Ad26.COV2.S COVID-19 vaccine or a placebo.

This sequence joins TRBV4-3 and TRBJ1-2; 7 bases are shared with TRBD1. V lost 3 bases to trimming and J lost 0 bases; unmatched junction nucleotides: 4. Germline values: CDR1 LGHNA, CDR2 YSLEER. This CDR3 is built from 15 residues. CDR3 coding DNA: TGCGCCAGCAGCCAGGCAGACAGGGCTAACTATGGCTACACCTTC. This translates into CASSQADRANYGYTF.

As DNA, the CDR3 is TGTGCCAGCAGTTCCCGCCCGGGGACCCACGGTAACTATGGCTACACCTTC. Its protein is CASSSRPGTHGNYGYTF. V usage is TRBV27 and J usage is TRBJ1-2; weak D call: TRBD1 (5 bases). This CDR3 region has 17 residues. Germline V CDR1 and CDR2: MNHEY, SMNVEV (reference sequence). V lost 4 bases, J lost 1 base, and 19 bases lay in between.

CDR3 sequence: CASSLIETGYNEQFF. DNA of the CDR3: TGTGCCAGCAGCTTAATTGAGACAGGATACAATGAGCAGTTCTTC. J is TRBJ2-1 and V is TRBV7-3; a possible D gene is TRBD1 (6 bases). The CDR3 extends over 15 amino acids. Trimming removed 1 base at V and 4 bases at J, with 11 bases between. Germline values: CDR1 SGHTA, CDR2 FQGTGA.

In its sample, this clone was seen once. CDR3 sequence: CASSRSGTSDYNEQFF. CDR3 bases: TGTGCCAGCAGCAGAAGCGGGACTAGCGACTACAATGAGCAGTTCTTC. J is TRBJ2-1 and V is TRBV7-6; 10 positions agree with TRBD2. V was pared by 5 bases and J by 3 bases, with 7 bases of the junction left unmatched. The CDR3 length is 16 residues. From germline, CDR1 is SGHVS and CDR2 FNYEAQ.

This clone is a singleton in its sample. The chain uses TRBV28 and TRBJ2-7, with a weak D call TRBD2 (6 bases). This CDR3 comprises 16 residues. Per germline, CDR1 MDHEN and CDR2 SYDVKM. V was trimmed by 5 bases and J by 1 base, leaving 18 bases between them. DNA of the CDR3: TGTGCCAGCAGTCCAGCGGCCGCAGGGAGGTCCTACGAGCAGTACTTC. Its translation: CASSPAAAGRSYEQYF.

V usage is TRBV12-3 or TRBV12-4 and J usage is TRBJ2-7; D ambiguous. The germline V and J ends were trimmed by 5 bases and 7 bases, with 9 bases remaining between them. CDR3 length: 11 amino acids. CDR3 DNA: TGTGCCAGCAGTACCGAGGCGGAGCAGTACTTC. It codes for CASSTEAEQYF.

The J gene is TRBJ2-5, the V gene TRBV12-3 or TRBV12-4, with 7 bases identical to TRBD2. This CDR3 is built from 13 residues. V trimming: 8 bases; J trimming: 3 bases; junction bases outside the gene matches: 6. CDR3 sequence: CASRGTNKETQYF. DNA of the CDR3: TGTGCCAGCCGTGGGACTAATAAAGAGACCCAGTACTTC.

The chain has TRBV30 and TRBJ2-7; D might be TRBD2 (6 bases). Trimming removed 2 bases from V and 1 base from J, with 15 bases in between. The CDR3 is 15 amino acids. Germline V lookup: CDR1 GTSNPN, CDR2 SVGIG (reference sequence). CDR3 nucleotides: TGTGCCTGGAGTATAGGGAGCGGGTATTCCTACGAGCAGTACTTC. Translation gives CAWSIGSGYSYEQYF.

CDR3 sequence (DNA): TGTGCCAGCAGTTACGGTGCCGACTCTGGAAACACCATATATTTT. Its protein product is CASSYGADSGNTIYF. V and J are TRBV6-5 and TRBJ1-3; D gene uncertain. The CDR3 spans 15 residues. Trimming left V 2 bases short and J 0 bases short, with 8 bases between. Germline V lookup: CDR1 MNHEY, CDR2 SVGAGI.

V gene TRBV27 combines with J gene TRBJ2-3; D is undetermined. The V gene lost 5 bases and the J gene lost 0 bases, with 18 bases spanning the gap. This CDR3 region has 17 residues. CDR1 is MNHEY and CDR2 is SMNVEV in the germline V gene (reference sequence). This CDR3 reads CASSPSHPAYSTDTQYF. The CDR3 bases are TGTGCCAGCAGTCCCTCCCACCCAGCCTACAGCACAGATACGCAGTATTTT.

The V gene is TRBV11-2, the J gene TRBJ2-2; no definite D call. Trimming cost V 0 bases and J 6 bases, with 5 bases left between them. This CDR3 has 13 amino acids. Per germline, CDR1 SGHAT and CDR2 FQNNGV. CDR3 coding DNA: TGTGCCAGCAGCTTAGATCCAGCCGGGGAGCTGTTTTTT. This sequence encodes CASSLDPAGELFF.

To note about this clone: At one boundary the junction diverges from the germline segment, which might be a read error. This chain uses TRBV6-2 or TRBV6-3 with TRBJ2-7; TRBD2 agrees at 13 bases. Germline CDR1 is MNHEY and CDR2 is SVGEGT. The CDR3 extends over 13 amino acids. The chain's CDR3 is CASSYEGLAGENF. In nucleotides, the CDR3 is TGTGCCAGCAGTTACGAAGGACTAGCGGGAGAGAACTTC.

The gene calls are TRBV5-4 and TRBJ2-7; D unclear. Germline lookup yields CDR1 SGHNT and CDR2 YYREEE (reference sequence). The CDR3 is 13 amino acids. V was cut by 0 bases and J by 3 bases, with 7 bases left in between. The CDR3, as DNA: TGTGCCAGCAGCTTGGACGCAAACTACGAGCAGTACTTC. Its protein is CASSLDANYEQYF.

The chain couples TRBV5-1 to TRBJ1-1; no firm D call. Germline V CDR1 and CDR2: SGHRS, YFSETQ. CDR3 length: 13 amino acids. V lost 1 base and J 0 bases, leaving 4 bases between the germline ends. The CDR3 here is CASSLTVNTEAFF. Here the CDR3 DNA reads TGCGCCAGCAGCTTGACGGTGAACACTGAAGCTTTCTTT.

The V call is TRBV6-5, the J call TRBJ2-7, with TRBD2 as a possible D gene (5 bases). CDR3 length equals 16 residues. Germline assignment: CDR1 MNHEY and CDR2 SVGAGI. V dropped 4 bases and J dropped 4 bases, with 20 bases sitting between them. CDR3 coding DNA: TGTGCCAGCAGTTCGCACCAGAGCGGAGGATTATACGAGCAGTACTTC. As protein: CASSSHQSGGLYEQYF.

This chain joins TRBV12-5 and TRBJ2-7; 9 bases match TRBD2. CDR1 and CDR2 from the germline V gene are LGHNT and FRNRAP. With 6 bases clipped from V and 4 bases from J, the junction kept 13 bases outside the gene matches. CDR3 length: 16 amino acids. In DNA, the CDR3 is TGTGCTAGTGGCCCGCCTCTAGCGGGACCCTCTTACGAGCAGTACTTC. Its protein product is CASGPPLAGPSYEQYF.

In regard to this clone: The same CDR3 is also encoded by other DNA sequences in this sample. This chain uses TRBV3-1 (or the pseudogene TRBV3-2) with TRBJ1-4, with TRBD1 matching over 7 bases. V lost 4 bases, J lost 4 bases, and 3 bases stayed unmatched. CDR3 length: 14 amino acids. Per the germline V gene, CDR1 is LGHDT and CDR2 is YNNKEL (reference sequence). The CDR3 nucleotides read TGTGCCAGCAGCCGGCGACAGGGTAATGAAAAACTGTTTTTT. This sequence encodes CASSRRQGNEKLFF.

The genes are TRBV6-6 and TRBJ1-5; tentatively, D is TRBD1 (5 bases). V shed 3 bases and J shed 0 bases, with 9 bases lying between them. This CDR3 is built from 15 residues. Germline V CDR1 and CDR2: MNHNY, SVGAGI (reference sequence). The CDR3 DNA is TGTGCCAGCAGTTATGGGACCCCTAGCAATCAGCCCCAGCATTTT. It translates to CASSYGTPSNQPQHF.

V gene TRBV7-9 combines with J gene TRBJ1-2; perhaps TRBD1 as D (5 bases). CDR3 size: 14 residues. CDR1 and CDR2 from the germline V gene are SEHNR and FQNEAQ (reference sequence). The ends were cut back, 1 base at V and 1 base at J, with 7 bases in the middle. The CDR3 DNA sequence: TGTGCCAGCAGCTTAGGGGGCAATAACTATGGCTACACCTTC. It codes for CASSLGGNNYGYTF.

The rearrangement joins TRBV2 to TRBJ1-2; possible D gene TRBD1, 5 bases. The CDR3 totals 13 residues. Germline values: CDR1 SNHLY, CDR2 FYNNEI. Trimming stripped 0 bases from V and 8 bases from J, with 10 bases between. CDR3 sequence: CASSEAQGDGYTF. DNA of the CDR3: TGTGCCAGCAGTGAAGCGCAGGGAGACGGCTACACCTTC.

The genes are TRBV11-2 and TRBJ1-6; D remains ambiguous. Trimming removed 1 base from V and 10 bases from J, with 5 bases in between. This CDR3 comprises 12 residues. Germline CDR1 and CDR2: SGHAT and FQNNGV. The chain's CDR3 is CASSLAASPLHF. CDR3 sequence (DNA): TGTGCCAGCAGCTTAGCGGCGTCACCCCTCCACTTT. The full variable domain, its missing parts supplied by reference TRBV11-2 and TRBJ1-6, is EAGVAQSPRYKIIEKRQSVAFWCNPISGHATLYWYQQILGQGPKLLIQFQNNGVVDDSQLPKDRFSAERLKGVDSTLKIQPAKLEDSAVYLCASSLAASPLHFGNGTRLTVT.

This clone occurred a few times. This chain connects TRBV11-2 to TRBJ1-2; TRBD1 is a possible D gene (6 bases). The CDR3 has 14 amino acids. V dropped 4 bases and J dropped 12 bases, with 21 bases sitting between them. CDR1 and CDR2 (germline): SGHAT, FQNNGV. The CDR3 spells CASSSSPGAVGDTF. The CDR3 DNA follows: TGTGCCAGCAGCTCAAGCCCAGGGGCCGTAGGGGACACCTTC.

This chain uses TRBV6-5 with TRBJ2-7, with TRBD1 matching over 9 bases. V lost 7 bases to trimming and J lost 4 bases; unmatched junction nucleotides: 8. The CDR3 loop spans 14 amino acids. Germline V lookup: CDR1 MNHEY, CDR2 SVGAGI. CDR3 in amino acids: CASKRTGDSYEQYF. The CDR3 DNA reads TGTGCCAGCAAAAGGACAGGGGATTCTTACGAGCAGTACTTC.

This clone was recorded at least ten times. The V and J genes are TRBV9 and TRBJ2-2, with 10 bases identical to TRBD2. CDR1 is SGDLS, CDR2 YYNGEE, per germline. This CDR3 comprises 15 residues. Trimming removed 5 bases from V and 3 bases from J; junction bases left unmatched: 4. The CDR3 here is CASSASGGYTGELFF. The CDR3 bases are TGTGCCAGCAGTGCTAGCGGGGGTTACACCGGGGAGCTGTTTTTT.

The chain uses TRBV6-4 and TRBJ2-1; maybe TRBD2 (6 bases). Germline V lookup: CDR1 MRHNA, CDR2 SNTAGT. V lost 6 bases and J lost 7, with 16 bases in between. CDR3 length: 14 amino acids. The DNA of the CDR3 is TGTGCCAGCAGCGGCGGGGATCCAGGGAATGAGCAGTTCTTC. Amino acid sequence: CASSGGDPGNEQFF.

The rearrangement uses TRBV7-2 and TRBJ2-3, with 8 positions matching TRBD1. J gave up 3 bases and V 3 bases, and 8 bases lay outside the gene matches. Germline-derived CDR1 and CDR2 are SGHTA and FQGNSA. This CDR3 contains 16 residues. Here the CDR3 reads CASSLLGQGGTDTQYF. In nucleotides, the CDR3 is TGTGCCAGCAGCTTGTTAGGACAGGGTGGTACAGATACGCAGTATTTT. Full variable domain (rest looked up from reference TRBV7-2 and TRBJ2-3): GAGVSQSPSNKVTEKGKDVELRCDPISGHTALYWYRQSLGQGLEFLIYFQGNSAPDKSGLPSDRFSAERTGGSVSTLTIQRTQQEDSAVYLCASSLLGQGGTDTQYFGPGTRLTVL.

V and J are TRBV7-2 and TRBJ2-3; D perhaps matches TRBD2 (6 bases). Trimming pared 5 bases from V and 5 bases from J, leaving 17 bases between. Germline V gene sequence: CDR1 SGHTA, CDR2 FQGNSA. The CDR3 covers 15 residues. CDR3 loop: CASSLSGPVGDTQYF. The CDR3 DNA is TGTGCCAGCAGCCTAAGCGGGCCCGTAGGAGATACGCAGTATTTT. Based on the CDR3 plus reference TRBV7-2 and TRBJ2-3, the full variable domain is GAGVSQSPSNKVTEKGKDVELRCDPISGHTALYWYRQSLGQGLEFLIYFQGNSAPDKSGLPSDRFSAERTGGSVSTLTIQRTQQEDSAVYLCASSLSGPVGDTQYFGPGTRLTVL.

This clone was recorded once. The chain couples TRBV27 to TRBJ2-3, with D possibly TRBD2 on 7 matching bases. Trimming took 0 bases from V and 5 from J, leaving 12 bases between them. This CDR3 is 15 amino acids long. Germline V gives CDR1 MNHEY, CDR2 SMNVEV (reference sequence). CDR3 sequence: CASSLSGGHGDTQYF. The CDR3 nucleotides are TGTGCCAGCAGTTTATCGGGGGGGCATGGAGATACGCAGTATTTT.

This chain joins TRBV6-6 and TRBJ1-1; D not resolved. Germline V CDR1 and CDR2: MNHNY, SVGAGI (reference sequence). The length of the CDR3 is 12 residues. Between the trimmed V and J ends, which lost 2 bases and 5 bases, there was a span of 6 bases. The CDR3 loop reads CASSYGKTEAFF. CDR3 nucleotide sequence: TGTGCCAGCAGTTACGGCAAAACTGAAGCTTTCTTT.

The J gene is TRBJ2-3, the V gene TRBV11-2, with 7 bases lining up with TRBD2. Germline lookup yields CDR1 SGHAT and CDR2 FQNNGV. The CDR3 contains 15 residues. V was pared by 2 bases and J by 1 base, with 3 bases of the junction left unmatched. CDR3 loop: CASSLLAERTDTQYF. The CDR3 DNA reads TGTGCCAGCAGCTTACTAGCGGAGCGCACAGATACGCAGTATTTT.

The chain employs TRBV4-3 and TRBJ1-2; D not resolved. The V gene's germline CDR1 is LGHNA and CDR2 YSLEER. V was trimmed by 0 bases and J by 4 bases, leaving 12 bases between them. The CDR3 is 15 residues long. The CDR3 DNA reads TGCGCCAGCAGCCAAGATCCTGAGCAGTCCTATGGCTACACCTTC. It translates to CASSQDPEQSYGYTF.

The chain is built from TRBV6-6 and TRBJ2-1; a weak D match, TRBD2 (7 bases). This CDR3 has 12 residues. Germline CDR1 reads MNHNY; CDR2 reads SVGAGI (reference sequence). V was clipped by 10 bases and J by 8 bases, with 15 bases between them. This chain's CDR3 is CAISRGADEQFF. The CDR3 nucleotides read TGTGCCATCTCCCGGGGGGCGGATGAGCAGTTCTTC.